The 11 T cell receptor beta chains given below trace back to one sample, sequenced in a study of T cell clonotyping in hematopoietic cell transplantation. The repertoire was sequenced with immunoSEQ multiplex PCR; TCRdb's copy has only in-frame clones and lacks some. The sample lists about 5,700 clones, roughly 90% occurring once. The material sequenced was peripheral blood mononuclear cells, taken 100 days after allogeneic stem cell transplant. The receptors shown here come from a female patient in her 50s who had an allogeneic stem cell transplant from an unrelated donor, so T cells may come from the graft donor. Some clones in this sample may be carry-over from other donors' samples.

The chain couples TRBV2 to TRBJ1-5, with D unresolved. Germline values: CDR1 SNHLY, CDR2 FYNNEI. Trimming removed 4 bases at V and 0 bases at J, with 13 bases between. The CDR3 sequence is 16 residues long. In DNA, the CDR3 is TGTGCCAGCAGTGTTCGGAACGGTTATAGCAATCAGCCCCAGCATTTT. This translates into CASSVRNGYSNQPQHF. The full variable domain, rest sourced from reference TRBV2 and TRBJ1-5, is EPEVTQTPSHQVTQMGQEVILRCVPISNHLYFYWYRQILGQKVEFLVSFYNNEISEKSEIFDDQFSVERPDGSNFTLKIRSTKLEDSAMYFCASSVRNGYSNQPQHFGDGTRLSIL.

The gene calls are TRBV19 and TRBJ1-2; the D is unclear. Trimming cost V 6 bases and J 7 bases, with 18 bases left between them. The CDR3 sequence is 14 residues long. CDR1 is LNHDA, CDR2 SQIVND, per germline (reference sequence). CDR3 sequence: CASSPTRIYGGYTF. The CDR3 DNA sequence: TGTGCCAGTAGCCCTACACGGATCTATGGTGGCTACACCTTC.

V gene TRBV2 combines with J gene TRBJ2-7, with D perhaps assigned TRBD1 or TRBD2 (6 bases each). CDR1 SNHLY and CDR2 FYNNEI come from the germline V gene. V dropped 7 bases and J dropped 6 bases, with 19 bases sitting between them. This CDR3 spans 14 amino acids. The CDR3 DNA reads TGTGCCAGCACGTCTGCCTACGGGGGCTCCGAGCAGTACTTC. As protein: CASTSAYGGSEQYF.

Regarding this clone: Other DNA sequences in the same sample also yield this CDR3. The CDR3 loop is CASSQESGRNTEAFF. As DNA, the CDR3 is TGCGCCAGCAGCCAAGAATCAGGGCGGAACACTGAAGCTTTCTTT. The chain couples TRBV4-1 to TRBJ1-1; D possibly corresponds to TRBD1 (5 bases). Germline values: CDR1 MGHRA, CDR2 YSYEKL. The CDR3 extends over 15 amino acids. V gave up 0 bases and J gave up 1 base, with 9 bases separating them.

The chain is built from TRBV19 and TRBJ2-2, with TRBD2 identical over 8 bases. The V gene end was trimmed by 9 bases and the J gene end by 4 bases; junction bases not matched to a gene: 7. CDR3 length equals 14 residues. The germline V gene encodes CDR1 LNHDA and CDR2 SQIVND (reference sequence). CDR3: CASVRAGATGELFF. Here the CDR3 DNA reads TGTGCCAGCGTCAGAGCGGGAGCCACCGGGGAGCTGTTTTTT.

V is TRBV30 and J is TRBJ1-1; D gene ambiguous. V gave up 0 bases and J gave up 7 bases, with 9 bases separating them. The germline gives CDR1 GTSNPN, CDR2 SVGIG (reference sequence). The CDR3 totals 12 residues. The DNA of the CDR3 is TGTGCCTGGAGTGTAGGAAGCCTTGAAGCTTTCTTT. This translates into CAWSVGSLEAFF.

This chain connects TRBV9 to TRBJ2-2, with D tentatively TRBD2 (5 bases). V lost 0 bases and J lost 1, with 10 bases in between. CDR1 is SGDLS and CDR2 is YYNGEE in the germline V gene. This CDR3 is 16 amino acids long. DNA for the CDR3: TGTGCCAGCAGCGTAGCTCCCGAGGGGAACACCGGGGAGCTGTTTTTT. It specifies CASSVAPEGNTGELFF.

This chain joins TRBV19 and TRBJ2-3; TRBD2 aligns across 7 bases. This CDR3 is built from 17 residues. The V segment lost 4 bases and the J segment 2 bases; nucleotides outside the gene matches: 12. The germline CDR1 and CDR2 sequences are LNHDA and SQIVND (reference sequence). The CDR3 DNA sequence: TGTGCCAGTAGTACCATGTTCAGCGGGGACCACACAGATACGCAGTATTTT. It specifies CASSTMFSGDHTDTQYF.

V and J are TRBV6-1 and TRBJ2-5; D is undetermined. CDR3 length equals 12 residues. Germline V gene data show CDR1 as MNHNS and CDR2 as SASEGT. V lost 8 bases to trimming and J lost 8 bases, with 15 bases between them. DNA of the CDR3: TGTGCCAGCCAAGACAATATCGCAACCCAGTACTTC. Translating it yields CASQDNIATQYF.

V usage is TRBV6-5 and J usage is TRBJ2-1; 9 bases match TRBD2. CDR3 length equals 15 residues. The germline V gene has CDR1 MNHEY and CDR2 SVGAGI. V lost 3 bases, J lost 8 bases, and 8 bases stayed unmatched. The CDR3 DNA is TGTGCCAGCAGTTATCGTGCGGGAGGGCCGGATGAGCAGTTCTTC. Translated: CASSYRAGGPDEQFF.

The genes are TRBV27 and TRBJ1-5; possibly TRBD1 for D (5 bases). The CDR3 has 15 residues. The ends were cut back, 6 bases at V and 4 bases at J, with 16 bases in the middle. Germline V CDR1 and CDR2: MNHEY, SMNVEV (reference sequence). Here the CDR3 DNA reads TGTGCCAGCAGCTCACCTGGGGCTGGGAATCAGCCCCAGCATTTT. Translated, it gives CASSSPGAGNQPQHF.